Each of the 3 T cell receptor beta chains below was sequenced from the same sample in a study of shared clonotypes between healthy human individuals. Here immunoSEQ multiplex PCR was the method, and the copy in TCRdb shows in-frame clones only, minus some. Of about 960,000 clones listed, 70% to 85% are singletons. The sample comprised memory CD4+ T cells sorted from blood. Subset noted: CD45RA-negative fraction. These receptors were taken from a man aged 18-30 years in good health.

V and J are TRBV18 and TRBJ2-7; D gene ambiguous. CDR1 is KGHSH and CDR2 is LQKENI in the germline V gene. Trimming left V 6 bases short and J 3 bases short, with 12 bases between. The CDR3 is 13 amino acids. CDR3: CASSLDLDYEQYF. CDR3 nucleotides: TGTGCCAGCTCTCTAGACCTAGACTACGAGCAGTACTTC.

Regarding this clone: This likely came from a read error, as a far larger clone is one base away. This is likely a read error, given that the CDR3 carries no conserved phenylalanine or tryptophan at its end. The genes are TRBV15 and TRBJ2-7; unclear D gene. The CDR3 has 15 amino acids. Per germline, CDR1 LNHNV and CDR2 YYDKDF (reference sequence). V was pared by 0 bases and J by 3 bases, with 12 bases between. DNA for the CDR3: TGTGCCACCAGCAGAGATTCCGGACCGCGCTACGAGCAGTACCTC. Its translation: CATSRDSGPRYEQYL.

The gene calls are TRBV4-3 and TRBJ1-2, with a possible D match to TRBD1 (5 bases). Germline V gives CDR1 LGHNA, CDR2 YSLEER. The CDR3 contains 17 residues. V shed 4 bases and J shed 4 bases, with 22 bases lying between them. The CDR3, as DNA: TGCGCCAGCAGCCCTAACCACGGGGCGGGACGACTCTATGGCTACACCTTC. Its translation is CASSPNHGAGRLYGYTF.